This TCR beta chain was sequenced during a study of T-cell reconstitution after alpha-beta-depleted transplantation in children. Findings and limits, study-wide: From newly produced T cells came most of the T-cell counts and diversity one year after transplant.

There are 13 residues in the CDR3. CDR1 ENHRY and CDR2 SYGVKD come from the germline V gene. With 7 bases removed from V and 5 bases from J, the gap between germline ends came to 12 bases. This clonotype came up many times. Its specificity is not known. Library preparation (for TCRbeta) was performed with unique molecular identifiers. TCRdb called the PCR reads again in MiXCR, with one record for every CDR3 protein. The data show about 300,000 distinct CDR3 sequences, about 7.3% seen once. V usage is TRBV10-3 and J usage is TRBJ1-5; D gene ambiguous. Sequencing used peripheral blood, obtained 360 days after TCRalphabeta/CD19-depleted stem cell transplant. This sequence originates from a female patient aged 2-9 years who had a stem cell transplant for Fanconi anemia, so the T cells may come from the graft donor. The CDR3 DNA reads TGTGCCATCACGCCAGGTATGGATCAGCCCCAGCATTTT. Its protein is CAITPGMDQPQHF.